This TCR beta chain was documented in a study of T cell clones after liver transplantation. Study details: Samples came from ITN030ST, which attempted immunosuppression withdrawal within 2 years of liver transplantation. Pre-transplant mixed lymphocyte reactions yielded third-party-reactive TCRbeta sequences as comparators for graft-donor-reactive sequences. Whole-study findings and limits: A significant post-transplant drop in circulating graft-donor-reactive CD4 TCRbeta sequences occurred in most of the 8 subjects.

Assay: immunoSEQ multiplex PCR; the TCRdb copy retains only in-frame clones and omits some. The sample lists around 9,300 clones, about two thirds seen once, with 22% in the top ten. Only one count was recorded for this clone. Its antigen is unknown. The CDR3 length is 16 residues. J was trimmed by 3 bases and V by 5 bases; bases with no gene match: 13. CDR1 is SEHNR, CDR2 FQNEAQ, per germline (reference sequence). The chain is built from TRBV7-9 and TRBJ2-7; 7 positions agree with TRBD1. The TCR originated in a human patient who received a liver transplant. Some T cells may be transferred from the graft donor. The specimen comprised CD8+ T cells from blood, sampled at the roughly 15-month timepoint. CDR3 DNA sequence: TGTGCCAGCAGCCCTAGGGTGACAGGGTTTGTCTACGAGCAGTACTTC. Translation gives CASSPRVTGFVYEQYF. Complete variable domain (other parts from reference TRBV7-9 and TRBJ2-7): DTGVSQNPRHKITKRGQNVTFRCDPISEHNRLYWYRQTLGQGPEFLTYFQNEAQLEKSRLLSDRFSAERPKGSFSTLEIQRTEQGDSAMYLCASSPRVTGFVYEQYFGPGTRLTVT.